This T cell receptor (beta chain) was recorded in a study of T cells in localized non-small cell lung cancer. Study-wide results and caveats: Uninvolved adjacent lung showed peak T cell clonality, exceeding tumor.

Turning to this clone: The antigen is undetermined.

Clones were sequenced by immunoSEQ multiplex PCR, and TCRdb holds only the in-frame ones, with some missing. The sample lists about 24,000 clones, 75% to 90% occurring once. The CDR3 runs 13 residues. The germline V and J ends were trimmed by 8 bases and 0 bases, with 10 bases remaining between them. Germline values: CDR1 MNHEY, CDR2 SVGAGI. The sample consisted of peripheral blood, taken before any cancer treatment. This sequence originates from a male donor aged 60 or older with stage II squamous cell lung carcinoma. This chain links TRBV6-5 with TRBJ1-1, with D maybe TRBD1 (5 bases). CDR3 in amino acids: CASSPGMNTEAFF. CDR3 sequence (DNA): TGTGCCAGCTCACCAGGGATGAACACTGAAGCTTTCTTT.